Listed below are T cell receptor beta chains from one sample, sequenced in a study of T cells after posttransplantation cyclophosphamide. Clones were read by immunoSEQ multiplex PCR, and TCRdb kept only the in-frame ones, dropping some. The repertoire has 50,000 to 65,000 clones, 70% to 90% of them found once; the top ten carry approximately 2.6%. Sequenced sample: PBMCs. These receptor sequences come from a man younger than 45 with a blood cancer, CMV-positive, and with a related stem cell donor. CDR3s include the opening cysteine and the closing phenylalanine or tryptophan. D genes are given only for firm matches. Not every row has a clone size; where given, it reads once, few, many or a size class.

v_call	clone_size	j_call	d_call	cdr3_aa	cdr3_nt
TRBV27	-	TRBJ1-2	TRBD1	CASSPDRAYGYTF	TGTGCCAGCAGTCCCGACAGGGCGTATGGCTACACCTTC
TRBV7-3	-	TRBJ1-6	-	CASSLSSNSPLHF	TGTGCCAGCAGCTTGTCGTCCAATTCACCCCTCCACTTT
TRBV13	-	TRBJ2-3	TRBD2	CASSSLAGAGTDTQYF	TGTGCCAGCAGCTCACTAGCGGGAGCGGGCACAGATACGCAGTATTTT
TRBV5-1	-	TRBJ2-2	-	CASSLDLRTGELFF	TGCGCCAGCAGCTTGGATCTGAGGACCGGGGAGCTGTTTTTT
TRBV11-2	once	TRBJ2-2	TRBD2	CASSPLAGELLF	TGTGCCAGCAGCCCTCTAGCGGGAGAGCTGCTTTTT
TRBV27	-	TRBJ1-5	-	CASSLGGSALQPQHF	TGTGCCAGCAGTTTGGGGGGTTCAGCTCTTCAGCCCCAGCATTTT
TRBV14	-	TRBJ2-1	TRBD2	CASSQTLAVFSYNEQFF	TGTGCCAGCAGCCAGACTCTAGCGGTGTTCTCCTACAATGAGCAGTTCTTC
TRBV11-3	-	TRBJ2-1	-	CASSPEELFNEQFF	TGTGCCAGCAGCCCCGAGGAGCTGTTCAATGAGCAGTTCTTC
TRBV13	-	TRBJ2-3	TRBD2	CASSSWGLGRETDTQYF	TGTGCCAGCAGCTCCTGGGGCTTAGGGAGGGAGACAGATACGCAGTATTTT
TRBV10-3	-	TRBJ2-3	TRBD2	CAISGLAVSTDTQYF	TGTGCCATCAGTGGTCTAGCGGTGAGCACAGATACGCAGTATTTT
TRBV5-5	-	TRBJ2-5	TRBD1	CASSLTGTGPQETQYF	TGTGCCAGCAGCTTGACCGGGACAGGACCACAAGAGACCCAGTACTTC
TRBV10-3	-	TRBJ2-7	-	CAISIRDKTYEQYF	TGTGCCATCAGTATCCGGGACAAAACCTACGAGCAGTACTTC
TRBV27	-	TRBJ1-1	-	CASGEGGTEAFF	TGTGCCAGCGGTGAGGGAGGCACTGAAGCTTTCTTT
TRBV5-4	-	TRBJ2-3	TRBD2	CASSLTSGRVDTQYF	TGTGCCAGCAGCTTGACTAGCGGGAGGGTTGATACGCAGTATTTT
TRBV7-9	-	TRBJ2-7	TRBD2	CASSSRTSQFVEQYF	TGTGCCAGCAGCTCAAGGACTAGCCAATTCGTTGAGCAGTACTTC
TRBV9	-	TRBJ2-7	-	CASSLSYRRSYEQYF	TGTGCCAGCAGCCTTTCGTACAGGCGGTCCTACGAGCAGTACTTC
TRBV5-1	-	TRBJ1-1	TRBD1	CASRIPGQNEAFF	TGCGCCAGCAGAATTCCGGGACAGAATGAAGCTTTCTTT
TRBV5-1	-	TRBJ2-1	-	CASSFTGAQAGEQFF	TGCGCCAGCAGTTTTACAGGGGCGCAAGCGGGTGAGCAGTTCTTC
TRBV6-5	-	TRBJ1-6	TRBD1	CASSRDRGVSPLHF	TGTGCCAGCAGCCGCGACAGGGGGGTCTCACCCCTCCACTTT
TRBV6-1	-	TRBJ2-3	TRBD2	CASRLGRNPADTQYF	TGTGCCAGCAGGCTCGGGAGGAATCCGGCAGATACGCAGTATTTT
TRBV7-2	once	TRBJ1-5	TRBD1	CASSGQGNQPQHF	TGTGCCAGCAGCGGACAGGGTAATCAGCCCCAGCATTTT
TRBV5-1	few	TRBJ1-1	-	CASSASGNTEAFF	TGCGCCAGCAGCGCGTCAGGGAACACTGAAGCTTTCTTT
TRBV11-3	-	TRBJ2-5	-	CASSLGLRGGQETQYF	TGTGCCAGCAGCTTAGGTCTCCGGGGTGGGCAAGAGACCCAGTACTTC
TRBV19	-	TRBJ2-7	-	CASSLSTGPGPYEQYF	TGTGCCAGTAGTCTTTCTACCGGGCCAGGGCCCTACGAGCAGTACTTC
TRBV7-2	-	TRBJ2-7	TRBD2	CASSPEGGRPYEQYF	TGTGCCAGCAGCCCCGAAGGCGGGAGGCCTTACGAGCAGTACTTC
TRBV14	-	TRBJ2-7	TRBD2	CASSRGLGGIYEQYF	TGTGCCAGCAGCCGGGGACTAGGCGGAATCTACGAGCAGTACTTC
TRBV6-1	-	TRBJ1-5	-	CASSPQVNQPQHF	TGTGCCAGCAGTCCACAGGTAAATCAGCCCCAGCATTTT
TRBV4-3	-	TRBJ2-5	-	CASSQEGSEGTQYF	TGCGCCAGCAGCCAAGAGGGGAGTGAAGGGACCCAGTACTTC
TRBV9	-	TRBJ2-1	TRBD1	CASSVRDRGRWEQFF	TGTGCCAGCAGCGTAAGGGACAGGGGGCGGTGGGAGCAGTTCTTC
TRBV7-3	once	TRBJ2-1	TRBD1	CASSLSQGDYNEQFF	TGTGCCAGCAGCTTAAGTCAGGGGGATTACAATGAGCAGTTCTTC
TRBV4-1	-	TRBJ2-3	TRBD2	CASSPASGRGNTDTQYF	TGCGCCAGCAGCCCAGCTAGCGGGAGGGGAAACACAGATACGCAGTATTTT
TRBV28	-	TRBJ1-2	TRBD1	CASSFDRGGDGYTF	TGTGCCAGCAGTTTTGACAGGGGGGGTGATGGCTACACCTTC
TRBV25-1	few	TRBJ1-1	-	CASSPGHGEAFF	TGTGCCAGCAGTCCTGGACACGGTGAAGCTTTCTTT
TRBV7-9	-	TRBJ2-1	TRBD2	CASSEQLAGGFDEQFF	TGTGCCAGCAGCGAACAACTAGCGGGAGGATTCGATGAGCAGTTCTTC
TRBV10-3	-	TRBJ2-7	TRBD1	CAISDHRGLYEQYF	TGTGCCATCAGTGACCACAGGGGGCTTTACGAGCAGTACTTC
TRBV5-6	few	TRBJ1-3	-	CASSSLYRVGNTIYF	TGTGCCAGCAGCTCCCTCTACAGGGTCGGAAACACCATATATTTT
TRBV28	-	TRBJ1-1	TRBD1	CASSLLDRGTEAFF	TGTGCCAGCAGTTTACTGGACAGGGGCACTGAAGCTTTCTTT